Following are 27 T cell receptor beta chains from one sample sequenced in a study of blood T cell repertoires in COVID-19. TCRdb's table, derived via immunoSEQ multiplex PCR, lists solely in-frame clones and lacks some. The data show hundreds of thousands of clones, with approximately 89% seen just once and approximately 9.4% held by the top ten. Specimen: PBMCs or T cells enriched from blood (not recorded which). These receptors were collected from a woman in her 40s who had recovered from COVID-19.

The CDR3 DNA reads as TGTGCCAGCAGTTACGGAGGCGGGGAGACCTACGAGCAGTACTTC. It specifies CASSYGGGETYEQYF. The chain has TRBV6-2 or TRBV6-3 and TRBJ2-7; possibly TRBD2 for D (6 bases). Germline CDR1 is MNHEY and CDR2 is SVGEGT. This CDR3 region has 15 residues. Trimming pared 2 bases from V and 2 bases from J, leaving 13 bases between.

The rearrangement uses TRBV2 and TRBJ1-5; 11 bases are shared with TRBD1. The V gene's germline CDR1 is SNHLY and CDR2 FYNNEI. J gave up 6 bases and V 5 bases, and 6 bases lay outside the gene matches. This CDR3 spans 15 amino acids. The CDR3 nucleotides are TGTGCCAGCAGTAGCGGGACAGGGGGTATTCAGCCCCAGCATTTT. Protein: CASSSGTGGIQPQHF.

J is TRBJ1-1 and V is TRBV2; D remains unclear. CDR3 length: 14 amino acids. Deletions cut 6 bases from V and 1 base from J, with 12 bases between. Germline V gene sequence: CDR1 SNHLY, CDR2 FYNNEI. CDR3 region: CASRAFLANTEAFF. The CDR3 DNA reads as TGTGCCAGCAGGGCCTTCTTAGCGAACACTGAAGCTTTCTTT.

The DNA of the CDR3 is TGTGCCAGCAGTGTCCAGGGTGGGGACACCGGGGAGCTGTTTTTT. Translated, it gives CASSVQGGDTGELFF. The chain employs TRBV6-4 and TRBJ2-2; D perhaps matches TRBD1 (5 bases). There are 15 residues in the CDR3. V gave up 4 bases and J gave up 3 bases, with 12 bases separating them. Germline CDR1 MRHNA, CDR2 SNTAGT.

The rearrangement joins TRBV30 to TRBJ1-4, with a weak D call TRBD1 (5 bases). CDR3 length equals 14 residues. Germline assignment: CDR1 GTSNPN and CDR2 SVGIG (reference sequence). Trimming took 5 bases from V and 4 from J, leaving 14 bases between them. CDR3 in amino acids: CAWGTGGYNEKLFF. The CDR3 coding sequence is TGTGCCTGGGGAACCGGGGGTTATAATGAAAAACTGTTTTTT.

The CDR3 sequence: CASSLAPGLFYEQYF. CDR3 DNA: TGTGCCAGCAGCTTAGCCCCGGGACTTTTTTACGAGCAGTACTTC. The rearrangement joins TRBV7-2 to TRBJ2-7; D might be TRBD2 (6 bases). Trimming shortened V by 0 bases and J by 4 bases, and 13 bases separated the two germline ends. The germline V gene has CDR1 SGHTA and CDR2 FQGNSA. This CDR3 is 15 amino acids long.

The chain joins TRBV20-1 to TRBJ1-1; D gene uncertain. This CDR3 is built from 14 residues. Deletions cut 3 bases from V and 1 base from J, with 12 bases between. Germline assignment: CDR1 DFQATT and CDR2 SNEGSKA (reference sequence). The CDR3 sequence: CSASSGIPNTEAFF. CDR3 bases: TGCAGTGCTAGTTCAGGCATCCCGAACACTGAAGCTTTCTTT.

The chain couples TRBV6-5 to TRBJ2-1, with D perhaps matching TRBD1 (6 bases). Germline CDR1 and CDR2: MNHEY and SVGAGI. Between the trimmed V and J ends, which lost 4 bases and 7 bases, there was a span of 17 bases. The CDR3 has 15 residues. The CDR3 is CASSSQQGYGNEQFF. The CDR3 region has the DNA TGTGCCAGCAGTTCCCAACAGGGATACGGTAATGAGCAGTTCTTC.

This chain links TRBV30 with TRBJ2-2; TRBD1 matches 9 bases. Germline V gene sequence: CDR1 GTSNPN, CDR2 SVGIG (reference sequence). The junction had 8 bases not matched to a gene; V was cut back by 0 bases and J by 6 bases. The CDR3 runs 16 residues. In nucleotides, the CDR3 is TGTGCCTGGAGTGTACGATTGGGACAGGGACCCGGGGAGCTGTTTTTT. Its translation: CAWSVRLGQGPGELFF. The complete variable domain, with remaining parts taken from reference TRBV30 and TRBJ2-2, reads SQTIHQWPATLVQPVGSPLSLECTVEGTSNPNLYWYRQAAGRGLQLLFYSVGIGQISSEVPQNLSASRPQDRQFILSSKKLLLSDSGFYLCAWSVRLGQGPGELFFGEGSRLTVL.

The rearrangement uses TRBV5-1 and TRBJ2-2, with 8 nucleotides matching TRBD1. The CDR3 consists of 16 residues. The ends lost 5 bases at V and 4 bases at J; junction bases unmatched: 10. The germline V gene encodes CDR1 SGHRS and CDR2 YFSETQ. CDR3 in DNA: TGCGCCAGCAGTATGGGGACAGGAGTCGGCACCGGGGAGCTGTTTTTT. Translation: CASSMGTGVGTGELFF. Supplemented by reference TRBV5-1 and TRBJ2-2, the full variable domain reads KAGVTQTPRYLIKTRGQQVTLSCSPISGHRSVSWYQQTPGQGLQFLFEYFSETQRNKGNFPGRFSGRQFSNSRSEMNVSTLELGDSALYLCASSMGTGVGTGELFFGEGSRLTVL.

This chain uses TRBV19 with TRBJ1-2; D perhaps matches TRBD1 (6 bases). Germline lookup yields CDR1 LNHDA and CDR2 SQIVND (reference sequence). CDR3 size: 15 residues. The V gene lost 5 bases and the J gene lost 4 bases, with 17 bases spanning the gap. For the CDR3, the DNA is TGTGCCAGTAGTGTACGGGCGGACAGTGGCTATGGCTACACCTTC. Residues: CASSVRADSGYGYTF.

V is TRBV11-2 and J is TRBJ2-3; 16 bases fit TRBD2. This CDR3 contains 19 residues. With V trimmed by 0 bases and J by 4 bases, 7 bases remained unmatched. CDR1 and CDR2 (germline): SGHAT, FQNNGV. The DNA of the CDR3 is TGTGCCAGCAGCTTAGAAGGGACTAGCGGGAGGGCCTCCCCAGATACGCAGTATTTT. It is translated as CASSLEGTSGRASPDTQYF.

The CDR3 DNA is TGTGCCAGCAGACCGCAAATCTCGGGACAGGGGAACACTGAAGCTTTCTTT. Its translation: CASRPQISGQGNTEAFF. The J gene is TRBJ1-1, the V gene TRBV4-2, with 9 bases lining up with TRBD1. With 6 bases clipped from V and 1 base from J, the junction kept 12 bases outside the gene matches. The CDR3 spans 17 residues. Germline V gives CDR1 LGHNA, CDR2 YNFKEQ.

The rearrangement joins TRBV5-1 to TRBJ2-7; no clear D gene. CDR1 and CDR2 from the germline V gene are SGHRS and YFSETQ. This CDR3 comprises 14 residues. V was pared by 0 bases and J by 0 bases, with 7 bases between. CDR3: CASSLDDNSYEQYF. In DNA form, the CDR3 reads TGCGCCAGCAGCTTGGATGACAACTCCTACGAGCAGTACTTC.

In this sample, this clone turned up a few times. The V and J genes are TRBV7-8 and TRBJ1-3, with 8 positions matching TRBD1. CDR3 length equals 15 residues. Germline V gene data show CDR1 as SGHVS and CDR2 as FQNEAQ. V trimming: 1 base; J trimming: 4 bases; junction bases outside the gene matches: 3. The CDR3, as DNA: TGTGCCAGCAGCTTAGTTCAGGGGGCGGGAAACACCATATATTTT. As protein: CASSLVQGAGNTIYF.

The V and J genes are TRBV15 and TRBJ2-7; the D gene is possibly TRBD2 (6 bases). V shed 5 bases and J shed 2 bases, with 16 bases lying between them. The germline V gene encodes CDR1 LNHNV and CDR2 YYDKDF (reference sequence). The CDR3 runs 15 residues. The CDR3 DNA reads TGTGCCACCAGCCCCGGGACTCTTGACCCCTACGAGCAGTACTTC. It yields the protein CATSPGTLDPYEQYF.

The genes are TRBV7-2 and TRBJ2-1; 9 bases line up with TRBD2. The J segment lost 3 bases and the V segment lost 7 bases, leaving 16 bases of the junction unmatched. This CDR3 is built from 18 residues. Germline V gene lookup returns CDR1 SGHTA and CDR2 FQGNSA. The CDR3 loop reads CASTPPWGAGGRYNEQFF. The DNA of the CDR3 is TGTGCCAGCACCCCGCCCTGGGGGGCGGGAGGGCGCTACAATGAGCAGTTCTTC.

The gene calls are TRBV29-1 and TRBJ1-2; D perhaps matches TRBD1 (5 bases). Germline V gives CDR1 SQVTM, CDR2 ANQGSEA. The CDR3 length is 13 residues. Between the trimmed V and J ends, which lost 5 bases and 7 bases, there was a span of 17 bases. The CDR3 bases are TGCAGCGTTTCCCCGGGAGGGGTTTTTGGCTACACCTTC. It is translated as CSVSPGGVFGYTF.

The V and J genes are TRBV2 and TRBJ1-2, with D possibly being TRBD1 (5 bases). Trimming left V 6 bases short and J 8 bases short, with 16 bases between. From germline, CDR1 is SNHLY and CDR2 FYNNEI. CDR3 length equals 13 residues. The CDR3 region is CASRALPGGGYTF. The CDR3 DNA sequence: TGTGCCAGCAGGGCCCTTCCCGGGGGAGGCTACACCTTC.

V and J are TRBV9 and TRBJ1-4, with TRBD1 as a possible D gene (5 bases). The CDR3 is 14 amino acids. Trimming stripped 4 bases from V and 7 bases from J, with 14 bases between. Germline V lookup: CDR1 SGDLS, CDR2 YYNGEE. CDR3 nucleotides: TGTGCCAGCAGCTTCCGGGGGGACGGTGAAAAACTGTTTTTT. As protein: CASSFRGDGEKLFF.

The chain uses TRBV19 and TRBJ2-5, with D unclear. CDR1 and CDR2 from the germline V gene are LNHDA and SQIVND (reference sequence). The CDR3 contains 14 residues. V lost 0 bases and J 9 bases, leaving 14 bases between the germline ends. The CDR3 spells CASSIDRSQRAQYF. The DNA of the CDR3 is TGTGCCAGTAGTATAGATCGCTCCCAACGGGCCCAGTACTTC.

The J gene is TRBJ2-7, the V gene TRBV5-1; D ambiguous. This CDR3 has 13 residues. Germline CDR1 SGHRS, CDR2 YFSETQ. Deletions cut 1 base from V and 5 bases from J, with 10 bases between. The CDR3 nucleotides read TGCGCCAGCAGCTTGCAAACATCCAACGAGCAGTACTTC. Translated, it gives CASSLQTSNEQYF. Drawing the rest from reference TRBV5-1 and TRBJ2-7, the complete variable domain is KAGVTQTPRYLIKTRGQQVTLSCSPISGHRSVSWYQQTPGQGLQFLFEYFSETQRNKGNFPGRFSGRQFSNSRSEMNVSTLELGDSALYLCASSLQTSNEQYFGPGTRLTVT.

As DNA, the CDR3 is TGTGCCAGCAGCCCCTTGGTGGACAGGGGTTTAACTGGGGCCAACGTCCTGACTTTC. Translated: CASSPLVDRGLTGANVLTF. The chain has TRBV3-1 (or the pseudogene TRBV3-2) and TRBJ2-6, with 9 bases that match TRBD1. The CDR3 covers 19 residues. V dropped 4 bases and J dropped 2; count of bases not matched to a gene: 12. The germline V gene has CDR1 LGHDT and CDR2 YNNKEL (reference sequence).

V gene TRBV2 combines with J gene TRBJ2-1, with D tentatively TRBD1 (6 bases). Trimming pared 6 bases from V and 0 bases from J, leaving 12 bases between. The CDR3 extends over 15 amino acids. Germline V gene data show CDR1 as SNHLY and CDR2 as FYNNEI. CDR3 amino acids: CASRTGTLSYNEQFF. The CDR3 nucleotides read TGTGCCAGCAGAACGGGGACACTCTCCTACAATGAGCAGTTCTTC.

This clone was observed once. This chain links TRBV7-2 with TRBJ1-3, with a possible D match to TRBD1 (6 bases). V lost 1 base, J lost 3 bases, and 10 bases lay in between. CDR1 is SGHTA and CDR2 is FQGNSA in the germline V gene. The length of the CDR3 is 15 residues. As DNA, the CDR3 is TGTGCCAGCAGCTTAGTGGGGGCGCGTGGAAACACCATATATTTT. Amino acids: CASSLVGARGNTIYF.

This chain connects TRBV29-1 to TRBJ2-1; 9 bases match TRBD2. The trim removed 3 bases at V and 10 bases at J, leaving 13 bases unmatched. Germline lookup yields CDR1 SQVTM and CDR2 ANQGSEA. There are 15 residues in the CDR3. CDR3 sequence (DNA): TGCAGCGTTGAGCTGGGCGGCGGGAGGGCCCGGGAGCAGTTCTTC. Protein product: CSVELGGGRAREQFF.

This chain links TRBV12-3 or TRBV12-4 with TRBJ2-5; 9 nucleotides align to TRBD1. Trimming cost V 5 bases and J 7 bases; bases outside gene matches: 5. This CDR3 spans 13 amino acids. CDR3 sequence (DNA): TGTGCCAGCAGTCCGACAGGGGGGGGGACCCAGTACTTC. Translating it yields CASSPTGGGTQYF.